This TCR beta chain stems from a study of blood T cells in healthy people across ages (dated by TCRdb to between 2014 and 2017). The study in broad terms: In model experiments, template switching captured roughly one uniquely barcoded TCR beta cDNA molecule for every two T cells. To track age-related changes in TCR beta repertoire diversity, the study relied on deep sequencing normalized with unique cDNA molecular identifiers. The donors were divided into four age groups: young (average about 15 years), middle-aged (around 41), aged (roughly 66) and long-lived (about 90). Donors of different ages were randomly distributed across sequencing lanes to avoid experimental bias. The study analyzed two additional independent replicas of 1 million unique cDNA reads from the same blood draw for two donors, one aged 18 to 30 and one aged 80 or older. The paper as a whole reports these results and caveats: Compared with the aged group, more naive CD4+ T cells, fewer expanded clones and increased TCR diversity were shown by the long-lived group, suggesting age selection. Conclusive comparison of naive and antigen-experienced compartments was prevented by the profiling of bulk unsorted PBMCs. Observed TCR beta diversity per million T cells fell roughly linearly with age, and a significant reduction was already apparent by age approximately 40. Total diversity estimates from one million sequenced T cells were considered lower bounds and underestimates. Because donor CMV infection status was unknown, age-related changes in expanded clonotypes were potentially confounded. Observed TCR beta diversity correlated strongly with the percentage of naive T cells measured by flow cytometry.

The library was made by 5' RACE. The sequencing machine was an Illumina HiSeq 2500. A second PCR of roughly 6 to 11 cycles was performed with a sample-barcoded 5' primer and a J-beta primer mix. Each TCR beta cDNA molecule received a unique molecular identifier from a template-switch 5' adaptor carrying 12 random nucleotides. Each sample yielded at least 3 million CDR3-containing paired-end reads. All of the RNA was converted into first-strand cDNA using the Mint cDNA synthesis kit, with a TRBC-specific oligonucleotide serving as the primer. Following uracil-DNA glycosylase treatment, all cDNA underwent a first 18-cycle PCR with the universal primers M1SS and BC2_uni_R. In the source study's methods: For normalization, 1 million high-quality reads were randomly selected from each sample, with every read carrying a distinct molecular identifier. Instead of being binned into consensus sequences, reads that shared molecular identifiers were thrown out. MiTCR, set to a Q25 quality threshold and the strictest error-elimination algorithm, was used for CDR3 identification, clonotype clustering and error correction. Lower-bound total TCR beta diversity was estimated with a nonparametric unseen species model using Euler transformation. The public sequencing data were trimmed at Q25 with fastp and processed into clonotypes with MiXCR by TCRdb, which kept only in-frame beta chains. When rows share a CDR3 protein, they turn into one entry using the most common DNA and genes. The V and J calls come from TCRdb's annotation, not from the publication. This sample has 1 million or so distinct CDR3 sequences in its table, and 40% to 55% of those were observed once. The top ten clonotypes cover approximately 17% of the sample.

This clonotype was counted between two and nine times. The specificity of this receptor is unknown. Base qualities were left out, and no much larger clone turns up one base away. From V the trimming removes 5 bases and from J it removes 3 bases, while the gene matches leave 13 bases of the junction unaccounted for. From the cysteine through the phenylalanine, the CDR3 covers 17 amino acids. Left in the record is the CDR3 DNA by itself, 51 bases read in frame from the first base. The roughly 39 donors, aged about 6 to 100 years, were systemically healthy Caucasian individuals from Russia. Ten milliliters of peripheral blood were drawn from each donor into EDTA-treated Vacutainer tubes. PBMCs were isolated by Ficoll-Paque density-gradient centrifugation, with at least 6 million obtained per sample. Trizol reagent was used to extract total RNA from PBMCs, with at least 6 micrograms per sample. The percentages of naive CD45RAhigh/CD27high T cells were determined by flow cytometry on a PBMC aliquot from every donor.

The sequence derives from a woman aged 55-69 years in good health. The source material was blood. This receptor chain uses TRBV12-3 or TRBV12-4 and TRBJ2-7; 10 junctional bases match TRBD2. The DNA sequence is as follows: TGTGCCAGCAGTCTTATTGGCCTAGCGGGAGCCATCTACGAGCAGTACTTC. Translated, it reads CASSLIGLAGAIYEQYF.